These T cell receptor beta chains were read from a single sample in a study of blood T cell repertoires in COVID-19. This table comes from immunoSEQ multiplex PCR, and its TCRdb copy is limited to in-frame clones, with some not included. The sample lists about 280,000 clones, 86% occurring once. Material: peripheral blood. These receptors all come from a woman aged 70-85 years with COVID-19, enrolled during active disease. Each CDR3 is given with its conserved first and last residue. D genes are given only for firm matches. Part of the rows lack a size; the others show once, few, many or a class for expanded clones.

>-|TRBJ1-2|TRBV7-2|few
TGTGCCAGCAGCTTAGTATCCAGGGCCATCTATGGCTACACCTTC
CASSLVSRAIYGYTF
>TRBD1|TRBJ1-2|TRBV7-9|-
TGTGCCAGCAGCTCAGGGGGCCGAGGATTTAATAGCTATGGCTACACCTTC
CASSSGGRGFNSYGYTF
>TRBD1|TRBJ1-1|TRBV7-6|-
TGTGCCAGCAGCCCAAACAGGGGGCTAGAAGCTTTCTTT
CASSPNRGLEAFF
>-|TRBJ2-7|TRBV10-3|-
TGTGCCATCAGTGAGTCGGGGTCGGGGAGGAGTTCCTACGAGCAGTACTTC
CAISESGSGRSSYEQYF
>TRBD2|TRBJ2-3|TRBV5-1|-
TGCGCCAGCAGTTTAGCGGGGGGGCGTGATACGCAGTATTTT
CASSLAGGRDTQYF
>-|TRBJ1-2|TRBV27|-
TGTGCCAGCAGTTCTACAGGGTATGGCTACACCTTC
CASSSTGYGYTF
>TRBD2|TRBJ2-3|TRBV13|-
TGTGCCAGCAGCTCGGCGGGGGGGAACACAGATACGCAGTATTTT
CASSSAGGNTDTQYF
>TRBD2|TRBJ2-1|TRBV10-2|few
TGCGCCAGCAGTGAGAGCAGCGGGGGGGCCGGTGAGCAGTTCTTC
CASSESSGGAGEQFF
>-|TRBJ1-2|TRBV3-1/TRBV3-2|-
TGTGCCAGCAGCCCTTCGCTCGCGTGTGGACTAACCGGTGGCTACACCTTC
CASSPSLACGLTGGYTF
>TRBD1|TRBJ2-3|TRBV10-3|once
TGTGCCATCAGTTCGGACAGGCTTGGGGCAGATACGCAGTATTTT
CAISSDRLGADTQYF
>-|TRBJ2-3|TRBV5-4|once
TGTGCCAGCAGCATAGGGAGTAGCACAGATACGCAGTATTTT
CASSIGSSTDTQYF
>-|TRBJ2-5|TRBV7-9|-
TGTGCCAGCACCCCCGGGTCCAAACAAGAGACCCAGTACTTC
CASTPGSKQETQYF
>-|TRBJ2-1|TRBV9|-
TGTGCCAGCAGCGCGGACATCAGCTCCTACAATGAGCAGTTCTTC
CASSADISSYNEQFF
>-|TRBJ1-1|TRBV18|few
TGTGCCAGCTCACCACCGGGAGGGAACACTGAAGCTTTCTTT
CASSPPGGNTEAFF
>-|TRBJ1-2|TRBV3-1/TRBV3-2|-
TGTGCCAGCAGCCAAGAGGAGGGGTTTGGCTACACCTTC
CASSQEEGFGYTF
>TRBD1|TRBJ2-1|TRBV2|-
TGTGCCAGCAGTCTCCGACAGGGTGAGCAGTTCTTC
CASSLRQGEQFF
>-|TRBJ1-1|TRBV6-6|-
TGTGCCAGCAGTTACTCGCGGGGGCTGACTGAAGCTTTCTTT
CASSYSRGLTEAFF
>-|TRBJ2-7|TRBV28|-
TGTGCCAGTCACTTTAGGACTTCCGCCTCCTACGAGCAGTACTTC
CASHFRTSASYEQYF
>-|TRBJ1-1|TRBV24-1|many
TGTGCCACCAGTGATTATTATAGGGTACCTACAGGGAACACTGAAGCTTTCTTT
CATSDYYRVPTGNTEAFF
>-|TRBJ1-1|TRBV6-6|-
TGTGCCAGCAGTTACTCGGAAACGGGGAACACTGAAGCTTTCTTT
CASSYSETGNTEAFF
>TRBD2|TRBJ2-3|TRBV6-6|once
TGTGCCAGCAGTACGGCCCGGGGGGGCCGGGCAGATACGCAGTATTTT
CASSTARGGRADTQYF
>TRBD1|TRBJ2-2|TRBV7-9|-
TGTGCCAGCAGCTTTGACAGGGGGTACACCGGGGAGCTGTTTTTT
CASSFDRGYTGELFF
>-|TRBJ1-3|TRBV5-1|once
TGCGCCAGCAGCCCGGAAGGGGCGCTCCCTGGAAACACCATATATTTT
CASSPEGALPGNTIYF
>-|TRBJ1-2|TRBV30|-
TGTGCCTGGCTTTCCCCTCCGGGGGTGAACTATGGCTACACCTTC
CAWLSPPGVNYGYTF
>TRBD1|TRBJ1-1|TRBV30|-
TGTGCCTGGAGTCTAGCCGGGACAGGGCCGAACACTGAAGCTTTCTTT
CAWSLAGTGPNTEAFF
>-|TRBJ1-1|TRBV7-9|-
TGTGCCTGCGGAGGGAACACTGAAGCTTTCTTT
CACGGNTEAFF
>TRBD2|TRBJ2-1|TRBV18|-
TGTGCCAGCTCCTCGCAGCGGGGGATCTACAATGAGCAGTTCTTC
CASSSQRGIYNEQFF
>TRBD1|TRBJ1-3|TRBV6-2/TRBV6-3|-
TGTGCCAGCAGTCCAATCTCCGGGACAGGGACCTCTGGAAACACCATATATTTT
CASSPISGTGTSGNTIYF
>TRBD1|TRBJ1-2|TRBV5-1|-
TGCGCCAGCAGCCCCGGGACAGGGGAAGGCTACACCTTC
CASSPGTGEGYTF
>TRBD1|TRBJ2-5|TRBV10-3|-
TGTGCCACCCGGACAGGGGAGGTCAAGACCCAGTACTTC
CATRTGEVKTQYF
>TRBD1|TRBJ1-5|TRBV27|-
TGTGCCAGCACCCCACAGGGGGGGAATCAGCCCCAGCATTTT
CASTPQGGNQPQHF
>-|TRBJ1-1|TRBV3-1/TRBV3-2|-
TGTGCCAGCAGCCGCACACAGGGTAGCGCTGAAGCTTTCTTT
CASSRTQGSAEAFF
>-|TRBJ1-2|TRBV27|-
TGTGCCAGCAGTACCCTCAGGGGTGCCTATGGCTACACCTTC
CASSTLRGAYGYTF
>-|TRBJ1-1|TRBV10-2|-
TGCGCCAGGTCAGGGAACACTGAAGCTTTCTTT
CARSGNTEAFF
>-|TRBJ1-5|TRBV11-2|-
TGTGCCAGCAGCGCCGGGGGGGGGTGGTATCAGCCCCAGCATTTT
CASSAGGGWYQPQHF
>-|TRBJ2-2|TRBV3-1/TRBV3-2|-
TGTGCCGCGGGCACCTTCAACACCGGGGAGCTGTTTTTT
CAAGTFNTGELFF
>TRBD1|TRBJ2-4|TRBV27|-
TGTGCCAGCACGCCAGGGGGTATGGACATTCAGTACTTC
CASTPGGMDIQYF
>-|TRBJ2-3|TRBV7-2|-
TGTGCCAGCAGCTTCCCGGGGAGCACAGATACGCAGTATTTT
CASSFPGSTDTQYF
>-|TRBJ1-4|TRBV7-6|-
TGTGCCAGCAGCTCCCCCGGGACGGGGGATGAAAAACTGTTTTTT
CASSSPGTGDEKLFF
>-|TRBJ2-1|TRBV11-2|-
TGTGCCAGCAGACATGTAAGGGGGGGGCACAATGAGCAGTTCTTC
CASRHVRGGHNEQFF
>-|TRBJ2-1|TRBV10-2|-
TGCGCCAGCAGTGACGGGATCAGATACAATGAGCAGTTCTTC
CASSDGIRYNEQFF
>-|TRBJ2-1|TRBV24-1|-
TGTGCCACCAGTGATTTGCAGGGTTGGGGGCTCATATACAATGAGCAGTTCTTC
CATSDLQGWGLIYNEQFF
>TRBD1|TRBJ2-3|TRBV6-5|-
TGTGCCAGCAGACAGGGGGATACGCAGTATTTT
CASRQGDTQYF
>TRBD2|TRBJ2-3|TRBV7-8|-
TGTGCCAGCAGCTTAGGCCTACTAGCGAGCTATAGCACAGATACGCAGTATTTT
CASSLGLLASYSTDTQYF
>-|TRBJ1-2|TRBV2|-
TGTGCCAGCAGTGAATGGCTCTATGGCTACACCTTC
CASSEWLYGYTF
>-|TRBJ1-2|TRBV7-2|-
TGTGCCAGCAGCTTAGGCAGGGTATACGGCTACACCTTC
CASSLGRVYGYTF
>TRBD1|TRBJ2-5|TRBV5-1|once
TGCGCCCGCAGCTCGGGACAGGGGGCTTGGGGGGAGACCCAGTACTTC
CARSSGQGAWGETQYF
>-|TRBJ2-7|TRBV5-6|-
TGTGCCAGCAGCTTCGGGTACGAGCAGTACTTC
CASSFGYEQYF
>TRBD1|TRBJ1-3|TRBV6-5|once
TGTGCCAGCATCCTCGACAGGGCTGGAAACACCATATATTTT
CASILDRAGNTIYF
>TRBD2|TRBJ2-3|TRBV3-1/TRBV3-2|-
TGTGCCAGCAACCTAGCGGGGACCCGCACAGATACGCAGTATTTT
CASNLAGTRTDTQYF
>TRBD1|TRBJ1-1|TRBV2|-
TGTGCCAGTGGACAGGGTGGAACTGAAGCTTTCTTT
CASGQGGTEAFF
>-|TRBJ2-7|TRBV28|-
TGTGCCAGCAGTCTCTTTGACAGGACCTACGAGCAGTACTTC
CASSLFDRTYEQYF
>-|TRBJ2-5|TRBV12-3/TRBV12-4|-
TGTGCCAGCAGTTTTGGGGGCTTGGAGACCCAGTACTTC
CASSFGGLETQYF
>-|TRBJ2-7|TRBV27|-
TGTGCCAGCAGTCCGCGTAGCTCCTACGAGCAGTACTTC
CASSPRSSYEQYF